Presented here are 9 T cell receptor beta chains from one specimen sequenced in a study of vaccination and CD4 T cells after COVID-19. Antigens of these TCRs are unknown. The Oncomine TCR Beta short-read assay was what sequenced the DNA obtained from cultured CD4+ T cells. TCRdb analysed the PCR reads with MiXCR anew, one entry per CDR3 protein. The sample has more than 13,000 distinct CDR3 sequences, 21% seen once; the top ten hold approximately 14%. Treatment indicated: roughly 11-day PBMC culture with coronavirus spike peptide pools or control peptides (ViraFEST assay). Specimen: cultured CD4+ T cells from blood. Receptors originate from a human donor with COVID-19.

The rearrangement uses TRBV11-3 and TRBJ2-7, with a possible D match to TRBD2 (6 bases). The CDR3 covers 16 residues. Trimming pared 0 bases from V and 5 bases from J, leaving 17 bases between. CDR1 is SGHNT, CDR2 YENEEA, per germline. In DNA form, the CDR3 reads TGTGCCAGCAGCTTAGAACGGGGAGGTTTTGCCGACGAGCAGTACTTC. Its protein product is CASSLERGGFADEQYF. The whole variable domain, remainder taken from reference TRBV11-3 and TRBJ2-7, is EAGVVQSPRYKIIEKKQPVAFWCNPISGHNTLYWYLQNLGQGPELLIRYENEEAVDDSQLPKDRFSAERLKGVDSTLKIQPAELGDSAVYLCASSLERGGFADEQYFGPGTRLTVT.

V and J are TRBV5-4 and TRBJ2-5; 9 positions match TRBD1. The CDR3 has 14 amino acids. V lost 0 bases and J lost 5; bases outside the gene matches: 2. Germline V gene data show CDR1 as SGHNT and CDR2 as YYREEE (reference sequence). Here the CDR3 DNA reads TGTGCCAGCAGCTTGGGTGGACAGGGGGAGACCCAGTACTTC. Translation: CASSLGGQGETQYF.

The chain combines TRBV12-3 or TRBV12-4 with TRBJ2-7; no definite D call. V was trimmed by 5 bases and J by 1 base, leaving 6 bases between them. The CDR3 length is 12 residues. The CDR3 reads CASSGRSYEQYF. The CDR3 DNA reads as TGTGCCAGCAGTGGCAGGTCCTACGAGCAGTACTTC.

The rearrangement joins TRBV10-3 to TRBJ1-1; possibly TRBD1 for D (6 bases). The CDR3 totals 14 residues. Germline-derived CDR1 and CDR2 are ENHRY and SYGVKD. With 6 bases removed from V and 1 base from J, the gap between germline ends came to 12 bases. This chain's CDR3 is CAISIQGGNTEAFF. CDR3 DNA: TGTGCCATCAGCATACAGGGCGGGAACACTGAAGCTTTCTTT.

This clonotype was seen a few times. The junction differs from germline at one of its ends, possibly a read error. This chain joins TRBV2 and TRBJ2-7; maybe TRBD1 (5 bases). The CDR3 sequence is 12 residues long. The germline gives CDR1 SNHLY, CDR2 FYNNEI. The chain's CDR3 is CASREDSSEQYF. DNA for the CDR3: TGTGCCAGCAGGGAAGACAGTTCCGAGCAGTACTTC.

The chain has TRBV28 and TRBJ1-2; possible D gene TRBD1, 6 bases. Germline loops: CDR1 MDHEN, CDR2 SYDVKM. The CDR3 runs to 16 residues. V dropped 4 bases and J dropped 0 bases, with 15 bases sitting between them. CDR3 residues: CASSSWTEYTNYGYTF. The CDR3 bases are TGTGCCAGCAGTTCCTGGACAGAATATACTAACTATGGCTACACCTTC.

This clonotype was seen a few times. The chain employs TRBV20-1 and TRBJ1-6; D is ambiguous. From germline, CDR1 is DFQATT and CDR2 SNEGSKA (reference sequence). The CDR3 totals 15 residues. Trimming pared 0 bases from V and 5 bases from J, leaving 11 bases between. The DNA for the CDR3 is TGCAGTGCTAGAGATTTTACCAATAATAATTCACCCCTCCACTTT. It yields the protein CSARDFTNNNSPLHF.

A few counts support this clonotype. The V gene is TRBV4-3, the J gene TRBJ1-2, with D uncertain. The V end was cut by 0 bases, the J end by 2 bases, with 7 bases between. Germline values: CDR1 LGHNA, CDR2 YSLEER. The CDR3 totals 14 residues. In DNA, the CDR3 is TGCGCCAGCAGCCAAGATTTACAGAACTATGGCTACACCTTC. As protein: CASSQDLQNYGYTF.

The chain combines TRBV18 with TRBJ2-7; D may be TRBD1 (6 bases). V lost 6 bases, J lost 5 bases, and 14 bases lay in between. The CDR3 runs to 13 residues. Germline lookup yields CDR1 KGHSH and CDR2 LQKENI. The CDR3 protein is CASSLGTSNEQYF. The CDR3 nucleotides read TGTGCCAGCTCCTTAGGGACAAGCAACGAGCAGTACTTC.